One TCR beta chain is described in this entry. This CDR3 has 17 amino acids. The repertoire was sequenced with immunoSEQ multiplex PCR; TCRdb's copy has only in-frame clones and lacks some. The profile covers about 110,000 clones, with 82% appearing a single time and approximately 15% taken by the ten largest. This specimen comes from a study of blood T cell repertoires in COVID-19. The sequenced sample was peripheral blood. This sequence was found in a woman aged 55-70 years with acute or convalescent COVID-19. The V gene is TRBV21-1, the J gene TRBJ1-5; the table's D call TRBD1 went unverified against the DNA. TRBV21-1 is labeled a pseudogene. This CDR3 is CASSKVEGGVSNQPQHF. CDR3 nucleotide sequence: TGTGCCAGCAGCAAAGTCGAAGGGGGCGTAAGCAATCAGCCCCAGCATTTT.